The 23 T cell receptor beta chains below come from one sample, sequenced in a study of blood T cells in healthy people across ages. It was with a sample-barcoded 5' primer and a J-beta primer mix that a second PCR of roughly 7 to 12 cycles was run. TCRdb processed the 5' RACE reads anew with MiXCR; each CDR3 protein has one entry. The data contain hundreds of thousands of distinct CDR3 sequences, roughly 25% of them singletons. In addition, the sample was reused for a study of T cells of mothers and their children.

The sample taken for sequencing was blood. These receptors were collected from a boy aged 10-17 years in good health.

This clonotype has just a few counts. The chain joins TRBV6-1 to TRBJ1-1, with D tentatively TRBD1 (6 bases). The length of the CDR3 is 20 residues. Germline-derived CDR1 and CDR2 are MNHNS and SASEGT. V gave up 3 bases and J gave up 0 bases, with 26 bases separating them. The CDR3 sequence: CASSDGLKLHTGQMNTEAFF. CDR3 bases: TGTGCCAGCAGTGATGGGCTCAAGCTCCACACTGGACAGATGAACACTGAAGCTTTCTTT.

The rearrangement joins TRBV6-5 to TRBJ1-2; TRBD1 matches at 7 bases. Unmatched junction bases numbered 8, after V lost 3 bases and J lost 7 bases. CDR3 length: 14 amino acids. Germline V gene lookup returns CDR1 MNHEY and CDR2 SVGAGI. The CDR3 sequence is CASSYRQGEGGYTF. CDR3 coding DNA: TGTGCCAGCAGTTATCGACAGGGCGAAGGTGGCTACACCTTC.

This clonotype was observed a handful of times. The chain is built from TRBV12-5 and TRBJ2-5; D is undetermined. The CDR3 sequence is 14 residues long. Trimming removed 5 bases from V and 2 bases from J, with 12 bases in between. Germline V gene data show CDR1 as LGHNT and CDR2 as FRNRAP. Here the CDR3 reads CASGPGWGQETQYF. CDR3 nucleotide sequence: TGTGCTAGTGGTCCGGGTTGGGGTCAAGAGACCCAGTACTTC.

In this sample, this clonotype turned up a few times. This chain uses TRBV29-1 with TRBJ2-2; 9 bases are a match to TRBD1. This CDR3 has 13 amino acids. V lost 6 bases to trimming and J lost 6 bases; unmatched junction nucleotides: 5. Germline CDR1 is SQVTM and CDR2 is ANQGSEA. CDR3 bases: TGCAGCGTGGAACAGGGGGCCCCCGGGGAGCTGTTTTTT. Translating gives CSVEQGAPGELFF.

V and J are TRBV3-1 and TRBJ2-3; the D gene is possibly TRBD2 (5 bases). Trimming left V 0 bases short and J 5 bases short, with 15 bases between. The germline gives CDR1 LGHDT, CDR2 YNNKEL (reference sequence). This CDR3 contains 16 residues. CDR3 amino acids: CASSQESRGWEDTQYF. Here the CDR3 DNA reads TGTGCCAGCAGCCAAGAGTCTAGAGGGTGGGAAGATACGCAGTATTTT.

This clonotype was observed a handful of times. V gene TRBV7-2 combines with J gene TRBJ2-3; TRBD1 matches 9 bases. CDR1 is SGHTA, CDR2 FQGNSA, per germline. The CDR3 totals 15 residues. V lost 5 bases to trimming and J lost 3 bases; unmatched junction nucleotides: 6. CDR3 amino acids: CASSAGTGRTDTQYF. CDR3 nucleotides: TGTGCCAGCAGCGCTGGGACAGGGCGTACAGATACGCAGTATTTT.

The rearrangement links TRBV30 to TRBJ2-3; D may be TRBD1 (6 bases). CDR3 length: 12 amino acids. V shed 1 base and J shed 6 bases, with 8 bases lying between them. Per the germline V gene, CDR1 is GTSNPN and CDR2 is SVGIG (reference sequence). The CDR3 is CAWSARGDTQYF. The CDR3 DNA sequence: TGTGCCTGGAGTGCCAGGGGCGATACGCAGTATTTT.

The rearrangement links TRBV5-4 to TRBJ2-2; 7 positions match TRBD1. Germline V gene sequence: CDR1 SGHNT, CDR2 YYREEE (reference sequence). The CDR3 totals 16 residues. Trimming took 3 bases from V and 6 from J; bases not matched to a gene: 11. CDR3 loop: CASSSATDRSPGELFF. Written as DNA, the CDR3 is TGTGCCAGCAGCTCCGCCACGGACAGGTCCCCCGGGGAGCTGTTTTTT. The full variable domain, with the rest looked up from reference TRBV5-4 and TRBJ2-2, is ETGVTQSPTHLIKTRGQQVTLRCSSQSGHNTVSWYQQALGQGPQFIFQYYREEENGRGNFPPRFSGLQFPNYSSELNVNALELDDSALYLCASSSATDRSPGELFFGEGSRLTVL.

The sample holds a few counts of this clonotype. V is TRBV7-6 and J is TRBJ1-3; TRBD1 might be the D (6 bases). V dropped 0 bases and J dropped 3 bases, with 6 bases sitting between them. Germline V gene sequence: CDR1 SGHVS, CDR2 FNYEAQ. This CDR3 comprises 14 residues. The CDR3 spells CASSLAGHGNTIYF. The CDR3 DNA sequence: TGTGCCAGCAGCTTAGCGGGACATGGAAACACCATATATTTT.

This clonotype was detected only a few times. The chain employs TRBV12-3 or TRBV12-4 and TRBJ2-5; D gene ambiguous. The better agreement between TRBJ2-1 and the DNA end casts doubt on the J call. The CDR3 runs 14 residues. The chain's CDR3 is CASLPGASSDEQFF. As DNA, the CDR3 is TGTGCCAGCTTGCCCGGCGCGTCGAGCGATGAGCAGTTCTTC.

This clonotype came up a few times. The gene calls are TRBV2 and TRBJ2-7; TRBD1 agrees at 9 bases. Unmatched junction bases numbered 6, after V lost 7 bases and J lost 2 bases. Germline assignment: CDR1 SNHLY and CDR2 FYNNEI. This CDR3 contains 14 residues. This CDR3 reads CASTSTGGPYEQYF. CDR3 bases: TGTGCCAGCACTTCGACAGGGGGACCCTACGAGCAGTACTTC. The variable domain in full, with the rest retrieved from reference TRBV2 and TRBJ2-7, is EPEVTQTPSHQVTQMGQEVILRCVPISNHLYFYWYRQILGQKVEFLVSFYNNEISEKSEIFDDQFSVERPDGSNFTLKIRSTKLEDSAMYFCASTSTGGPYEQYFGPGTRLTVT.

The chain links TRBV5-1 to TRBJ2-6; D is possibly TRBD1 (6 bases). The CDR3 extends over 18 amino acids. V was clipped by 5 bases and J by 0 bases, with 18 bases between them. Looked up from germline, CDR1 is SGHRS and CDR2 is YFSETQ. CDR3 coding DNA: TGCGCCAGCAGGGATACAGGGAGTTTGGGCTCTGGGGCCAACGTCCTGACTTTC. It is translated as CASRDTGSLGSGANVLTF. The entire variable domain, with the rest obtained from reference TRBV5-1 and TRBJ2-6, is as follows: KAGVTQTPRYLIKTRGQQVTLSCSPISGHRSVSWYQQTPGQGLQFLFEYFSETQRNKGNFPGRFSGRQFSNSRSEMNVSTLELGDSALYLCASRDTGSLGSGANVLTFGAGSRLTVL.

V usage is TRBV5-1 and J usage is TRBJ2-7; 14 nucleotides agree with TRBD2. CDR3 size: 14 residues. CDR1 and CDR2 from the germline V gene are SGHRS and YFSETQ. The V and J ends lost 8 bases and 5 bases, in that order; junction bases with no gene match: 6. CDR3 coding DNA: TGCGCCAGATCGACTAGCGGGGGGGTCCACGAGCAGTACTTC. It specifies CARSTSGGVHEQYF.

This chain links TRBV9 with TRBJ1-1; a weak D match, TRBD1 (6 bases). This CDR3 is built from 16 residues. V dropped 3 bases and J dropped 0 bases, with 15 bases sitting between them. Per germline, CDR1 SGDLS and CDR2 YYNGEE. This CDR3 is CASSAGATYMNTEAFF. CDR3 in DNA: TGTGCCAGCAGCGCGGGGGCCACCTACATGAACACTGAAGCTTTCTTT.

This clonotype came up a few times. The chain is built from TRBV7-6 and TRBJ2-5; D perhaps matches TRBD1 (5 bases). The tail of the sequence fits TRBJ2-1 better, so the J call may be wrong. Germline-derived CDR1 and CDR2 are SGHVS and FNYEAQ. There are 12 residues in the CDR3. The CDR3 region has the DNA TGTGCCAGCAGCTTAACAGGTTATGAGCAGTTCTTC. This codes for CASSLTGYEQFF.

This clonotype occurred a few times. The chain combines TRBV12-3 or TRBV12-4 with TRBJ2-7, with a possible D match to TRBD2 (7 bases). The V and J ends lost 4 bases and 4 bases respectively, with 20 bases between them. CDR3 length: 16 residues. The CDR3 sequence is CASSSGGSSNSYEQYF. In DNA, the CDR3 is TGTGCCAGCAGTTCGGGGGGCTCCTCGAATAGTTACGAGCAGTACTTC.

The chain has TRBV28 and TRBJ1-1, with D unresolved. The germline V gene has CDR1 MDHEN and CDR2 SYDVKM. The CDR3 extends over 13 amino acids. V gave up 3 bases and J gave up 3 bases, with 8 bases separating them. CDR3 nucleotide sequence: TGTGCCAGCAGTTTCGGCCCCGACACTGAAGCTTTCTTT. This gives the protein CASSFGPDTEAFF.

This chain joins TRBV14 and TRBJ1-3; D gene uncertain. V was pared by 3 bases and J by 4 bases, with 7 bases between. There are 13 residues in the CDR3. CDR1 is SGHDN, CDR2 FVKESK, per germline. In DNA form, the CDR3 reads TGTGCCAGCAGCCAGATGGGAGGAAACACCATATATTTT. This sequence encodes CASSQMGGNTIYF.

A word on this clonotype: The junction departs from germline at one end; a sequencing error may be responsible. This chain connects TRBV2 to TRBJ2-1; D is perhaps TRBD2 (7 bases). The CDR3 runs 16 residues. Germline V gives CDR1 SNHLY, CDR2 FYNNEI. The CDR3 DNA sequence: TGTGCCAGCAGTGGGCCCTGGGGGGGCGAATTGGATGAGCCGTTCTTC. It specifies CASSGPWGGELDEPFF.

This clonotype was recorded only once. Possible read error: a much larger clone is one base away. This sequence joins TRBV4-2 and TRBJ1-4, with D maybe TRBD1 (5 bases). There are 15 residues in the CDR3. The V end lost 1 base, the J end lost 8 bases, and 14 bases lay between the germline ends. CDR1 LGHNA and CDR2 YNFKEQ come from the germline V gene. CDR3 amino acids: CASSQGDRDGEKLFF. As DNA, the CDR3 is TGTGCCAGCAGCCAAGGTGACCGGGACGGCGAAAAACTGTTTTTT.

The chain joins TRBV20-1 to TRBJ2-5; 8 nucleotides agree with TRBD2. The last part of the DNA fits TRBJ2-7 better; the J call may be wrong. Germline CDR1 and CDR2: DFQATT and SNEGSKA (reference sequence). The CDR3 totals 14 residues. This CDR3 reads CSAASGGHTYEQYF. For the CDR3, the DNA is TGCAGTGCTGCGAGCGGGGGCCATACCTACGAGCAGTACTTC.

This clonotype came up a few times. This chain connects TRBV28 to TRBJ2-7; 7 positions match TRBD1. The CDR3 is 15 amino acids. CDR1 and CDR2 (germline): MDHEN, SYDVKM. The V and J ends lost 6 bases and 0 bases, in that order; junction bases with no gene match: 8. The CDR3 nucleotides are TGTGCCAGCAGCCCGACAGGGTACCCCTCCTACGAGCAGTACTTC. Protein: CASSPTGYPSYEQYF.

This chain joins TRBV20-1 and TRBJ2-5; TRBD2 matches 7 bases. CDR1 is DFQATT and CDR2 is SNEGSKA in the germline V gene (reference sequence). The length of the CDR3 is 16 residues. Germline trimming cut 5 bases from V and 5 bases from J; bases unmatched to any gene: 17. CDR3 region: CSAFRGGGVRVETQYF. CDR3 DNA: TGCAGTGCTTTCCGCGGGGGTGGAGTCCGTGTGGAGACCCAGTACTTC.